The 16 T cell receptor beta chains presented below share a single source sample, sequenced in a study of Ad26.COV2.S vaccination and SARS-CoV-2 variants. This sample's treatment: 19 received Ad26.COV2.S at low or high dose, single or two shots; about 5 received placebo; per-sample allocation not given. All samples were drawn on day 63, counting from the first vaccine or placebo injection. Clones were read by immunoSEQ multiplex PCR, and TCRdb kept only the in-frame ones, dropping some. Among fewer than 800,000 clones listed, around 90% were seen once. Source: peripheral blood, taken in a trial of Ad26.COV2.S vaccine versus placebo. These receptors were obtained from a person between 18 and 65 years old who received the Ad26.COV2.S COVID-19 vaccine or a placebo.

The gene calls are TRBV4-2 and TRBJ1-2; no clear D. CDR1 and CDR2 (germline): LGHNA, YNFKEQ. The V and J ends lost 0 bases and 3 bases respectively, with 8 bases between them. This CDR3 region has 14 residues. The CDR3 protein is CASSQEGLDYGYTF. In DNA form, the CDR3 reads TGTGCCAGCAGCCAAGAAGGACTGGACTATGGCTACACCTTC.

This rearrangement joins TRBV9 to TRBJ2-3; 9 bases align to TRBD2. Germline V gene lookup returns CDR1 SGDLS and CDR2 YYNGEE. The CDR3 totals 19 residues. Unmatched junction bases numbered 12, after V lost 0 bases and J lost 1 base. The CDR3 DNA follows: TGTGCCAGCAGCGTAGAAGGTGGGGCTAGCGGGACCCGCACAGATACGCAGTATTTT. Its translation is CASSVEGGASGTRTDTQYF.

The V and J genes are TRBV7-9 and TRBJ2-3; the D gene is possibly TRBD2 (5 bases). The CDR3 is made up of 14 amino acids. With 2 bases removed from V and 1 base from J, the gap between germline ends came to 7 bases. Germline assignment: CDR1 SEHNR and CDR2 FQNEAQ (reference sequence). The CDR3 reads CASSLSSGTDTQYF. CDR3 nucleotide sequence: TGTGCCAGCAGCTTAAGTAGCGGCACAGATACGCAGTATTTT. Drawing the rest from reference TRBV7-9 and TRBJ2-3, the complete variable domain is DTGVSQNPRHKITKRGQNVTFRCDPISEHNRLYWYRQTLGQGPEFLTYFQNEAQLEKSRLLSDRFSAERPKGSFSTLEIQRTEQGDSAMYLCASSLSSGTDTQYFGPGTRLTVL.

This chain uses TRBV3-1 (or the pseudogene TRBV3-2) with TRBJ2-7; TRBD1 matches at 7 bases. Germline CDR1 and CDR2: LGHDT and YNNKEL (reference sequence). V gave up 4 bases and J gave up 3 bases; unmatched junction bases: 12. The CDR3 runs to 16 residues. The CDR3 DNA reads as TGTGCCAGCAGCCTGCTGACAGGGTACTCTAACTACGAGCAGTACTTC. Translation: CASSLLTGYSNYEQYF.

This clone was detected only a few times. Within the sample, other DNA sequences also encode this same CDR3. The chain couples TRBV6-6 to TRBJ1-3; D uncertain. The V gene's germline CDR1 is MNHNY and CDR2 SVGAGI (reference sequence). V lost 0 bases and J lost 0, with 6 bases in between. The CDR3 consists of 15 residues. CDR3 nucleotide sequence: TGTGCCAGCAGTTACTCAGGGAACTCTGGAAACACCATATATTTT. Translation: CASSYSGNSGNTIYF.

The chain links TRBV9 to TRBJ2-3, with 12 bases fitting TRBD2. There are 16 residues in the CDR3. Germline assignment: CDR1 SGDLS and CDR2 YYNGEE. The trim removed 4 bases at V and 3 bases at J, leaving 6 bases unmatched. The CDR3 reads CASSPRTSGATDTQYF. CDR3 in DNA: TGTGCCAGCAGCCCACGGACTAGCGGGGCTACAGATACGCAGTATTTT.

This clone was found once. CDR3 region: CASSSFVREQYF. In DNA, the CDR3 is TGTGCCAGCAGCTCGTTTGTAAGGGAGCAGTACTTC. The chain is built from TRBV7-9 and TRBJ2-7; D is ambiguous. V shed 4 bases and J shed 7 bases, with 11 bases lying between them. In germline, CDR1 is SEHNR, CDR2 FQNEAQ (reference sequence). The CDR3 is 12 residues long.

The gene calls are TRBV6-5 and TRBJ2-1; 7 positions agree with TRBD1. Germline V gives CDR1 MNHEY, CDR2 SVGAGI. The V gene end was trimmed by 6 bases and the J gene end by 7 bases; junction bases not matched to a gene: 3. The CDR3 covers 12 residues. CDR3 in amino acids: CASRRQGNEQFF. In DNA form, the CDR3 reads TGTGCCAGCAGGCGACAGGGAAATGAGCAGTTCTTC.

The table lists this clone with a count of one. This chain links TRBV4-1 with TRBJ2-3, with D perhaps TRBD2 (5 bases). CDR3 length: 14 residues. Germline V gene data show CDR1 as MGHRA and CDR2 as YSYEKL. Trimming shortened V by 5 bases and J by 6 bases, and 15 bases separated the two germline ends. The CDR3: CASSSVGSGDTQYF. The CDR3, as DNA: TGCGCCAGCAGCTCGGTGGGGAGTGGGGATACGCAGTATTTT.

This rearrangement joins TRBV18 to TRBJ2-7; 7 bases map to TRBD2. Per the germline V gene, CDR1 is KGHSH and CDR2 is LQKENI. This CDR3 contains 16 residues. V lost 5 bases to trimming and J lost 2 bases; unmatched junction nucleotides: 12. The CDR3 sequence is CASSSNPASGPYEQYF. The CDR3 nucleotides read TGTGCCAGCTCATCAAATCCAGCTAGCGGCCCCTACGAGCAGTACTTC.

J is TRBJ2-7 and V is TRBV30; D gene uncertain. Germline CDR1 and CDR2: GTSNPN and SVGIG (reference sequence). The CDR3 has 11 amino acids. V gave up 6 bases and J gave up 0 bases, with 6 bases separating them. The CDR3 DNA sequence: TGTGCCTGTGGAATCTCCTACGAGCAGTACTTC. This sequence encodes CACGISYEQYF.

The rearrangement uses TRBV27 and TRBJ2-2; D may be TRBD2 (6 bases). The germline V gene has CDR1 MNHEY and CDR2 SMNVEV (reference sequence). The germline V and J ends were trimmed by 2 bases and 3 bases, with 16 bases remaining between them. This CDR3 comprises 17 residues. The CDR3 is CASSLELETRDTGELFF. Here the CDR3 DNA reads TGTGCCAGCAGTTTAGAGCTCGAGACTAGGGACACCGGGGAGCTGTTTTTT.

The V and J genes are TRBV4-1 and TRBJ2-5; 7 bases are a match to TRBD1. This CDR3 has 14 amino acids. Unmatched junction bases numbered 6, after V lost 5 bases and J lost 3 bases. Germline CDR1 MGHRA, CDR2 YSYEKL. CDR3 in amino acids: CASSSRQGEETQYF. The CDR3 DNA is TGCGCCAGCAGCTCGCGACAGGGCGAAGAGACCCAGTACTTC.

The chain has TRBV12-3 or TRBV12-4 and TRBJ2-1; TRBD1 might be the D (5 bases). V was trimmed by 3 bases and J by 4 bases, leaving 7 bases between them. CDR3 size: 13 residues. CDR3 nucleotide sequence: TGTGCCAGCAGTTTGGACACTTACAATGAGCAGTTCTTC. This sequence encodes CASSLDTYNEQFF.

The chain joins TRBV19 to TRBJ2-4, with 7 bases lining up with TRBD1. Germline-derived CDR1 and CDR2 are LNHDA and SQIVND (reference sequence). Trimming cost V 8 bases and J 8 bases; bases outside gene matches: 12. The CDR3 sequence is 14 residues long. CDR3 amino acids: CASRGPHRGDIQYF. The CDR3 DNA follows: TGTGCCAGTCGGGGCCCGCACAGGGGAGACATTCAGTACTTC.

The count of this clone is one. The V call is TRBV19, the J call TRBJ2-5; possible D gene TRBD1, 6 bases. Germline assignment: CDR1 LNHDA and CDR2 SQIVND (reference sequence). V lost 3 bases and J lost 4, with 9 bases in between. CDR3 length: 13 residues. CDR3: CASSIKGVETQYF. The DNA for the CDR3 is TGTGCCAGTAGTATCAAGGGGGTAGAGACCCAGTACTTC.